This TCR beta chain is from a study of OX40 agonist ivuxolimab in advanced cancers. Study-wide background: Ivuxolimab was administered intravenously to patients at 0.01 to 10 mg/kg every 2 weeks. Past anti-PD-1, anti-PD-L1 or anti-CTLA-4 therapy was accepted, and roughly 37% had received some. Overall study findings and caveats: CD8+ T cells were the subset that, on average, had more expanded clones than CD4+.

It was autoimmune disease history or systemic immunosuppression that excluded patients. CDR1 is MNHEY and CDR2 is SMNVEV in the germline V gene (reference sequence). The germline V and J ends were trimmed by 7 bases and 1 base, with 4 bases remaining between them. The length of the CDR3 is 12 residues. The assay was immunoSEQ multiplex PCR, and TCRdb's table has in-frame clones only and misses some. Of tens of thousands of clones listed, 65% to 90% are singletons. A remark on this clone: Its antigen remains unidentified.

V and J are TRBV27 and TRBJ2-2; no reliable D call. The sequencing here drew on CD4+ or CD8+ T cells sorted from blood, taken in a trial of the OX40 agonist ivuxolimab. The clonotype originates from an adult with an advanced solid tumor such as melanoma, head and neck, liver or kidney cancer. Written as DNA, the CDR3 is TGTGCCAGCAAAAGGAACACCGGGGAGCTGTTTTTT. This translates into CASKRNTGELFF.